These T cell receptor beta chains were read from a single sample in a study of sequential checkpoint blockade in melanoma. Sequencing was performed with immunoSEQ multiplex PCR; in TCRdb, only in-frame clones are kept and a portion is missing. Of roughly 20,000 clones in the sample, around 68% are singletons; the top ten hold around 18%. Sequences were derived from CD8+ T cells sorted from blood (inferred from file names), sampled from a patient given nivolumab and ipilimumab in sequence. The receptors were gathered from a human donor with melanoma. CDR3s include the opening cysteine and the closing phenylalanine or tryptophan. Fields, in order: CDR3 DNA, CDR3 protein, V gene, clone size, J gene, D gene. The D gene is left open where the match is weak. Expanded clones get a size class; other rows say once, few or many, or leave the size out.

TGTGCCAGCAGCTACTTTGGTTCGGGCACAGATACGCAGTATTTT | CASSYFGSGTDTQYF | TRBV7-3 | - | TRBJ2-3 | -
TGTGCCACCAGCAGAGACAACTCTGGGGCCAACGTCCTGACTTTC | CATSRDNSGANVLTF | TRBV15 | once | TRBJ2-6 | -
TGCAGCGTTTACACGGCGGGACTAGCGGGTATGGATGAGCAGTTCTTC | CSVYTAGLAGMDEQFF | TRBV29-1 | - | TRBJ2-1 | TRBD2
TGTGCCAGCAGCCCAGTGGGCGACTACGAGCAGTACTTC | CASSPVGDYEQYF | TRBV7-9 | few | TRBJ2-7 | -
TGTGCCAGCAGTTTATTCGACAGTAACAATGAGCAGTTCTTC | CASSLFDSNNEQFF | TRBV27 | - | TRBJ2-1 | -
TGCGCCAGCAGCCAAGATAGGGCTAGCGAATACAATGAGCAGTTCTTC | CASSQDRASEYNEQFF | TRBV4-3 | - | TRBJ2-1 | -
TGTGCCAGTAGTATAGGACTAGGGGCAGATACGCAGTATTTT | CASSIGLGADTQYF | TRBV19 | - | TRBJ2-3 | -
TGTGCCAGCAGCCCAGGGGAACCAGATACGCAGTATTTT | CASSPGEPDTQYF | TRBV6-6 | many | TRBJ2-3 | -
TGTGCCAGCAGGGGCAGGAATGAAAAACTGTTTTTT | CASRGRNEKLFF | TRBV2 | - | TRBJ1-4 | -
TGTGCCAGCAGTGAAGCCCTCCAGCCCCAGCATTTT | CASSEALQPQHF | TRBV6-1 | - | TRBJ1-5 | -
TGTGCCAGCTCACCACCTCTTGTACAGGGTTTGTACGCCTTC | CASSPPLVQGLYAF | TRBV18 | few | TRBJ1-2 | -
TGTGCCAGCAGTCAAACTAGCGGGGGTCCAGATACGCAGTATTTT | CASSQTSGGPDTQYF | TRBV6-5 | - | TRBJ2-3 | TRBD2
TGTGCCAGCAGCTTAGGCTCGGGTTGGAGGCAGCCCCAGCATTTT | CASSLGSGWRQPQHF | TRBV7-8 | - | TRBJ1-5 | -
TGTGCCAGCTGTGGGACAGTTGAAAACGAGCAGTACTTC | CASCGTVENEQYF | TRBV6-1 | - | TRBJ2-7 | TRBD1
TGTGCCAGCAGTTCCCGACTCCACTCCTACAATGAGCAGTTCTTC | CASSSRLHSYNEQFF | TRBV5-6 | - | TRBJ2-1 | -
TGTGCCAGCAGCGTAGCACGGGAGGCCGGTAATGAGCAGTTCTTC | CASSVAREAGNEQFF | TRBV9 | - | TRBJ2-1 | TRBD2
TGTGCCAGCAGCTACAATCAGGGTACAGGAGGCTACACCTTC | CASSYNQGTGGYTF | TRBV5-4 | once | TRBJ1-2 | -
TGCGCCAGCAGCTCCACAGGGGGCTACAATGAGCAGTTCTTC | CASSSTGGYNEQFF | TRBV5-1 | - | TRBJ2-1 | TRBD1
TGCGCCAGCAGCCAACAAACCGGGGAGCTGTTTTTT | CASSQQTGELFF | TRBV4-1 | - | TRBJ2-2 | -
TGTGCCACCAGCTCAACACGAATCGTTAGCGGGGGCTGGGAGACCCAGTACTTC | CATSSTRIVSGGWETQYF | TRBV15 | - | TRBJ2-5 | TRBD2
TGTGCCAACAGTACCCGGACAAGGAAAGTTGGTGGCTACACCTTC | CANSTRTRKVGGYTF | TRBV6-5 | once | TRBJ1-2 | -
TGTGCCACCAGCAAGGGACAGGTTGGCTCTGGAAACACCATATATTTT | CATSKGQVGSGNTIYF | TRBV15 | - | TRBJ1-3 | TRBD1
TGCGCCAGCAGCGCCGGACTCCAAGAGACCCAGTACTTC | CASSAGLQETQYF | TRBV5-1 | - | TRBJ2-5 | -
TGTGCCAGCAGCTTAGCGATTACAGCTTACCAAGAGACCCAGTACTTC | CASSLAITAYQETQYF | TRBV7-9 | - | TRBJ2-5 | -
TGTGCCAGCAGTTACGCGGAAAACCAAGAGACCCAGTACTTC | CASSYAENQETQYF | TRBV6-5 | - | TRBJ2-5 | -
TGCGCCAGCAGCTCGTCGGGGGGCCACGAGCAGTACTTC | CASSSSGGHEQYF | TRBV5-1 | once | TRBJ2-7 | -
TGTGCCAGCGCAGAGGGGGGGAGCTACGAGCAGTACTTC | CASAEGGSYEQYF | TRBV27 | - | TRBJ2-7 | -